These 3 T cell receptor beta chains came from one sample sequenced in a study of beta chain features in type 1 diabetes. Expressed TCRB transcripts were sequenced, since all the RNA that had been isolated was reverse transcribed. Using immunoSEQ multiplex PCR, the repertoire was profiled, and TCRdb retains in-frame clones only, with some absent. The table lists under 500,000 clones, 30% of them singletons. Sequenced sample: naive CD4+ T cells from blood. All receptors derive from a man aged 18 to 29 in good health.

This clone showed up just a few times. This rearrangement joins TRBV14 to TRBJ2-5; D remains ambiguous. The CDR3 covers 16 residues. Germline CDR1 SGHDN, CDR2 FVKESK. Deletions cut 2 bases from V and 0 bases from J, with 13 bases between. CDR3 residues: CASSQLGWTHQETQYF. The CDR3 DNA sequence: TGTGCCAGCAGCCAATTAGGGTGGACCCACCAAGAGACCCAGTACTTC.

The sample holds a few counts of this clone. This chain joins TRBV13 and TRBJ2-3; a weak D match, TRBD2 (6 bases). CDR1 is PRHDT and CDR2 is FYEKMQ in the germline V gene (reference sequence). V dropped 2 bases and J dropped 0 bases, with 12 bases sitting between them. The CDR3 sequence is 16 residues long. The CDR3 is CASSLRRDASTDTQYF. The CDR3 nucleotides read TGTGCCAGCAGCTTACGGCGGGACGCTAGCACAGATACGCAGTATTTT.

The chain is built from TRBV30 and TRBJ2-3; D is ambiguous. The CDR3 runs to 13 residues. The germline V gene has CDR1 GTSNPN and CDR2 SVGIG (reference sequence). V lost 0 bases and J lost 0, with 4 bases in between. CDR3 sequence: CAWSVTSTDTQYF. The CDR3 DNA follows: TGTGCCTGGAGTGTGACTAGCACAGATACGCAGTATTTT.